These 21 T cell receptor beta chains were sequenced from one sample in a study of CD8 T cells in ankylosing spondylitis. TCRdb reprocessed the 5' RACE reads with MiXCR, giving one entry per CDR3 protein. The sample includes 250,000 to 350,000 distinct CDR3 sequences, less than 25% seen only once; the top ten take about 3.7%. Sequenced input: blood, either unsorted or a sorted T cell fraction (not recorded which). The receptors derive from a female donor with ankylosing spondylitis or in good health (not recorded which).

For this clonotype: Given a much more abundant clone one base away, this may be a read error. The chain combines TRBV20-1 with TRBJ2-7, with D uncertain. This CDR3 is 12 amino acids long. Germline CDR1 reads DFQATT; CDR2 reads SNEGSKA (reference sequence). The DNA for the CDR3 is TGCAGTGCTAGTCCTTCTCACTACAAGCAGTACTTC. It yields the protein CSASPSHYKQYF.

This chain connects TRBV18 to TRBJ2-7, with D possibly called TRBD1 or TRBD2 (5 bases each). Trimming pared 2 bases from V and 7 bases from J, leaving 9 bases between. Per germline, CDR1 KGHSH and CDR2 LQKENI. This CDR3 has 12 residues. Here the CDR3 reads CASSPGGREQYF. The CDR3 DNA follows: TGTGCCAGCTCACCAGGGGGTCGGGAGCAGTACTTC.

The table lists this clonotype with many counts. The V call is TRBV24-1, the J call TRBJ1-5, with D tentatively TRBD1 (5 bases). This CDR3 region has 14 residues. CDR1 is KGHDR and CDR2 is SFDVKD in the germline V gene. With 3 bases removed from V and 3 bases from J, the gap between germline ends came to 8 bases. Here the CDR3 reads CATSDRQFNQPQHF. CDR3 DNA sequence: TGTGCCACCAGTGATCGACAGTTCAATCAGCCCCAGCATTTT.

The chain carries TRBV10-1 and TRBJ2-7; 7 nucleotides align to TRBD1. Germline trimming cut 4 bases from V and 3 bases from J; bases unmatched to any gene: 3. CDR3 size: 13 residues. Germline V gives CDR1 WNHNN, CDR2 SYGVQD (reference sequence). The chain's CDR3 is CASSAGTVYEQYF. CDR3 bases: TGCGCCAGCAGTGCCGGGACAGTCTACGAGCAGTACTTC.

This clonotype was observed a single time. The chain joins TRBV12-3 or TRBV12-4 to TRBJ2-2; TRBD2 matches at 13 bases. This CDR3 spans 15 amino acids. Losses at the gene ends were 7 bases for V and 5 bases for J; bases not matched to a gene: 4. The CDR3 coding sequence is TGTGCCAGCAACCCGGGACTAGCGGGGACCGGGGAGCTGTTTTTT. It codes for CASNPGLAGTGELFF.

This chain connects TRBV20-1 to TRBJ2-1, with D hard to call. Germline V gives CDR1 DFQATT, CDR2 SNEGSKA (reference sequence). The ends were cut back, 3 bases at V and 6 bases at J, with 9 bases in the middle. The CDR3 consists of 12 residues. Here the CDR3 DNA reads TGCAGTGCTAGCCTCCTCCGCAATGAGCAGTTCTTC. This codes for CSASLLRNEQFF.

This clonotype showed up just a few times. The CDR3 region is CASRSGATGLRDTQYF. CDR3 sequence (DNA): TGTGCCAGCAGATCCGGGGCAACGGGCTTACGAGATACGCAGTATTTT. This sequence joins TRBV6-2 or TRBV6-3 and TRBJ2-3; D is perhaps TRBD1 or TRBD2 (5 bases each). CDR3 length equals 16 residues. The V end was cut by 6 bases, the J end by 5 bases, with 21 bases between. Germline V gene data show CDR1 as MNHEY and CDR2 as SVGEGT.

The chain recombines TRBV5-5 with TRBJ2-1; a possible D gene is TRBD2 (5 bases). Germline V gives CDR1 SGHKS, CDR2 YYEKEE (reference sequence). This CDR3 comprises 15 residues. V lost 10 bases and J lost 6, with 23 bases in between. CDR3 amino acids: CAGQAGVGLFNEQFF. The CDR3 DNA sequence: TGTGCCGGCCAGGCCGGGGTAGGACTCTTCAATGAGCAGTTCTTC.

This clonotype showed up just a few times. V gene TRBV5-1 combines with J gene TRBJ2-3; D is unclear. Germline loops: CDR1 SGHRS, CDR2 YFSETQ. Deletions cut 1 base from V and 1 base from J, with 7 bases between. The CDR3 runs to 14 residues. CDR3 loop: CASSLSDRTDTQYF. The CDR3 DNA reads TGCGCCAGCAGCTTGTCCGACCGCACAGATACGCAGTATTTT.

This clonotype was recorded many times. This sequence joins TRBV6-1 and TRBJ2-3; D might be TRBD2 (5 bases). In germline, CDR1 is MNHNS, CDR2 SASEGT. This CDR3 comprises 13 residues. Trimming pared 6 bases from V and 8 bases from J, leaving 15 bases between. The CDR3 DNA sequence: TGTGCCAGCAGACTCGAGGGCGCGGGTACGCAGTATTTT. Its protein is CASRLEGAGTQYF.

This clonotype has a handful of counts. The V and J genes are TRBV20-1 and TRBJ2-5; D may correspond to TRBD1 or TRBD2 (6 bases each). Trimming took 0 bases from V and 7 from J, leaving 21 bases between them. The germline CDR1 and CDR2 sequences are DFQATT and SNEGSKA (reference sequence). The CDR3 sequence is 16 residues long. CDR3 nucleotide sequence: TGCAGTGCTAGAGATTCCGAGCGGAGGGGGAGGTGGACCCAGTACTTC. Its protein is CSARDSERRGRWTQYF.

This clonotype has only a few counts. The CDR3 DNA sequence: TGTGCCATCAGTGAGTCTGGGGGCACAGATACGCAGTATTTT. Amino acids: CAISESGGTDTQYF. The chain couples TRBV10-3 to TRBJ2-3; the D is unclear. The germline CDR1 and CDR2 sequences are ENHRY and SYGVKD. The length of the CDR3 is 14 residues. V shed 0 bases and J shed 1 base, with 5 bases lying between them.

This clonotype was seen ten or more times. CDR3 protein: CASSLGLVLGLTPTAFF. As DNA, the CDR3 is TGTGCCAGCAGCTTGGGGTTAGTTCTAGGCCTTACCCCCACGGCTTTCTTT. This chain uses TRBV5-6 with TRBJ1-1, with no clear D. Germline V gene data show CDR1 as SGHDT and CDR2 as YYEEEE. This CDR3 comprises 17 residues. Between the trimmed V and J ends, which lost 0 bases and 11 bases, there was a span of 26 bases.

This clonotype was observed at least ten times. The chain recombines TRBV9 with TRBJ2-3; D possibly corresponds to TRBD1 (5 bases). The CDR3 has 14 amino acids. Germline CDR1 reads SGDLS; CDR2 reads YYNGEE. V lost 2 bases to trimming and J lost 2 bases, with 9 bases between them. Written as DNA, the CDR3 is TGTGCCAGCAGCGTTAGGACACACACAGATACGCAGTATTTT. This gives the protein CASSVRTHTDTQYF. The full variable domain, rest sourced from reference TRBV9 and TRBJ2-3, is DSGVTQTPKHLITATGQRVTLRCSPRSGDLSVYWYQQSLDQGLQFLIQYYNGEERAKGNILERFSAQQFPDLHSELNLSSLELGDSALYFCASSVRTHTDTQYFGPGTRLTVL.

The chain links TRBV3-1 to TRBJ1-5; D is unclear. This CDR3 spans 13 amino acids. Trimming took 0 bases from V and 11 from J, leaving 11 bases between them. Germline V CDR1 and CDR2: LGHDT, YNNKEL (reference sequence). The CDR3 bases are TGTGCCAGCAGCCAAGACGGTCCCGTGGCCCAGCATTTT. It translates to CASSQDGPVAQHF.

The V call is TRBV7-9, the J call TRBJ2-5; possibly TRBD2 for D (5 bases). The V gene's germline CDR1 is SEHNR and CDR2 FQNEAQ (reference sequence). CDR3 length equals 15 residues. Trimming pared 2 bases from V and 5 bases from J, leaving 15 bases between. The CDR3: CASSLLGSLLETQYF. CDR3 sequence (DNA): TGTGCCAGCAGCTTACTTGGGAGTTTGCTGGAGACCCAGTACTTC. Full variable domain (rest looked up from reference TRBV7-9 and TRBJ2-5): DTGVSQNPRHKITKRGQNVTFRCDPISEHNRLYWYRQTLGQGPEFLTYFQNEAQLEKSRLLSDRFSAERPKGSFSTLEIQRTEQGDSAMYLCASSLLGSLLETQYFGPGTRLLVL.

A word on this clonotype: The CDR3 end shows no conserved phenylalanine or tryptophan, and so a read error is likely. This chain connects TRBV11-2 to TRBJ2-1, with 13 bases lining up with TRBD2. Germline V gives CDR1 SGHAT, CDR2 FQNNGV. This CDR3 has 18 amino acids. V was pared by 4 bases and J by 8 bases, with 14 bases of the junction left unmatched. DNA for the CDR3: TGTGCCAGCAGCTCAAAACCTTCGGGACTAGCGGGAACCCATGAGCAGTTCTTA. Its translation is CASSSKPSGLAGTHEQFL.

The chain combines TRBV7-9 with TRBJ1-1; D perhaps matches TRBD1 (5 bases). With 4 bases removed from V and 3 bases from J, the gap between germline ends came to 18 bases. Germline-derived CDR1 and CDR2 are SEHNR and FQNEAQ (reference sequence). This CDR3 spans 16 amino acids. CDR3 in DNA: TGTGCCAGCAGCTGGCCGGCCGGGGCGGAGGACACTGAAGCTTTCTTT. It encodes CASSWPAGAEDTEAFF.

The V gene is TRBV5-6, the J gene TRBJ2-7; TRBD2 matches at 13 bases. The CDR3 has 15 amino acids. Germline loops: CDR1 SGHDT, CDR2 YYEEEE. Unmatched junction bases numbered 7, after V lost 3 bases and J lost 7 bases. The CDR3: CASSSTPLAGGEQYF. Here the CDR3 DNA reads TGTGCCAGCAGCTCCACCCCACTAGCGGGAGGGGAGCAGTACTTC.

Concerning this clonotype itself: The germline gene is not matched at one end of the junction; a read error may be the cause. The J gene is TRBJ1-5, the V gene TRBV20-1; TRBD1 might be the D (6 bases). This CDR3 is 13 amino acids long. CDR1 is DFQATT, CDR2 SNEGSKA, per germline (reference sequence). CDR3 DNA: TGCAGTTCTAGGGGGGGGCGTAGACAGCCCCAGCATTTT. Protein product: CSSRGGRRQPQHF.

This clonotype was counted only a few times. The chain couples TRBV6-2 or TRBV6-3 to TRBJ1-5; D not certain. This CDR3 is built from 14 residues. The V end was cut by 5 bases, the J end by 9 bases, with 17 bases between. Looked up from germline, CDR1 is MNHEY and CDR2 is SVGEGT. Here the CDR3 reads CASSDLDGGRPQHF. In DNA, the CDR3 is TGTGCCAGCAGTGACCTGGACGGCGGAAGGCCCCAGCATTTT.